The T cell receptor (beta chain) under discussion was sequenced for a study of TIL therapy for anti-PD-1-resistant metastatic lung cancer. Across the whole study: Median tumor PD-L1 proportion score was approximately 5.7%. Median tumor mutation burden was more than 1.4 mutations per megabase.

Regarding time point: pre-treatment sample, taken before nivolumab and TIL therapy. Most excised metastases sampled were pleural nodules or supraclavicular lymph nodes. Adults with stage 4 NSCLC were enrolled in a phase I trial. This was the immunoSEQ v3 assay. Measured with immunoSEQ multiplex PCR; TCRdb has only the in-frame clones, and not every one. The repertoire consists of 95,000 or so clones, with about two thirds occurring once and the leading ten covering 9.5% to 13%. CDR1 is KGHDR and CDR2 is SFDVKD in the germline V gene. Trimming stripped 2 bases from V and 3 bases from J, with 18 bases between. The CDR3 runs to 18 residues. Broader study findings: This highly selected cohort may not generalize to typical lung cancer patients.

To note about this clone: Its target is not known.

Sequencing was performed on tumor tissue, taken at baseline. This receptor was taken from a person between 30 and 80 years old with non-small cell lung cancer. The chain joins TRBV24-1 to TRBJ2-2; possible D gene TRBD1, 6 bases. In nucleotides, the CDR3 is TGTGCCACCAGTGATTCGGCCGGGACAAATCGGGACACCGGGGAGCTGTTTTTT. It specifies CATSDSAGTNRDTGELFF.